Given below is one T cell receptor (beta chain) in context. Germline is not matched at one junction end, which may reflect a read error. The data are from a study of blood T cell repertoires in COVID-19. Original analysis: Reference gene primer amplification gave nucleated cell count estimates. Clones were sequenced by immunoSEQ multiplex PCR, and TCRdb holds only the in-frame ones, with some missing. That table supplies the V and J calls and clone size; D and trimming were determined from the DNA. The sample yields roughly 27,000 clones, roughly 90% seen once. Germline V gene data show CDR1 as SSHAT and CDR2 as FNYEAQ (reference sequence). The CDR3 contains 16 residues.

This receptor was identified in a human donor with active COVID-19. The donor label of this sample is uncertain. Sequenced: peripheral blood. The V and J genes are TRBV7-7 and TRBJ2-1; D remains unclear. The DNA for the CDR3 is TGTGCTAGCAGATCGAACCGTCTTACTCCATACAATGAGCAGTTCTTC. As protein: CASRSNRLTPYNEQFF.